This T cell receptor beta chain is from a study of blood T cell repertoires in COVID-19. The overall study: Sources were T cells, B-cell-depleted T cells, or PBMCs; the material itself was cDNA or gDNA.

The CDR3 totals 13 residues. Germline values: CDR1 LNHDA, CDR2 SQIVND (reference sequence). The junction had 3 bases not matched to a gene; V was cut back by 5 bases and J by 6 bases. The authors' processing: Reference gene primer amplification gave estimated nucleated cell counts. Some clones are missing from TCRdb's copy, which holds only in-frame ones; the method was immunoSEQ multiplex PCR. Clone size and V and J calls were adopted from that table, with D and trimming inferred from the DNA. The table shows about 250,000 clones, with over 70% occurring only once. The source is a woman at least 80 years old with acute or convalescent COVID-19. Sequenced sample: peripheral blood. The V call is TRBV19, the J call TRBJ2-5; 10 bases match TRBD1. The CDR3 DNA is TGTGCCAGTAGTGGACAGGGGGTGCAGACCCAGTACTTC. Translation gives CASSGQGVQTQYF.